Included here is one T cell receptor beta chain sequence, with context. Its antigen remains unidentified. TCRdb's copy holds only in-frame clones and misses some; the assay was immunoSEQ multiplex PCR. This sample has about 150,000 clones, with around four fifths found just once. With V trimmed by 4 bases and J by 4 bases, 4 bases remained unmatched. Looked up from germline, CDR1 is LGHNA and CDR2 is YNFKEQ. The CDR3 is 14 amino acids. This sample was included in a study of T cell responses to AZD1222 COVID-19 vaccine. Background on the study: It was second doses at about 4 or about 12 weeks that were pooled.

Study results and caveats: Increases in Spike-specific TCR breadth and depth were seen after two AZD1222 doses. Epitopes outside B.1.351 and B.1.1.7 mutated regions reportedly drew nearly half of spike TCRs.

This specimen was peripheral blood, taken on day 0 of AZD1222 vaccination. This TCR came from an adult in good health. The chain couples TRBV4-2 to TRBJ1-5, with 7 bases fitting TRBD1. This CDR3 reads CASSPGTDNQPQHF. The CDR3 nucleotides read TGTGCCAGCAGCCCCGGGACAGATAATCAGCCCCAGCATTTT.